This TCR beta chain came from a study of metastatic and nonmetastatic thyroid tumors. Study details: Malignant thyroid and benign thyroid patients provided blood and tumor or nodule tissue whose repertoires were compared.

This CDR3 is built from 16 residues. Germline values: CDR1 LNHDA, CDR2 SQIVND (reference sequence). V gave up 6 bases and J gave up 5 bases; unmatched junction bases: 9. In the source study's methods: The distant-metastasis classifier for papillary thyroid cancer was built from CDR3 differences across clinicopathological groups. TCRdb re-called the PCR reads via MiXCR. Here the V and J calls rest on TCRdb's processing, not on the authors' analysis. Counted here are 20,000 to 25,000 clones, 9% to 15% occurring once; the ten biggest clones make up about 6%. Whole-study findings and limits: Benign nodules were reported to have significantly lower TCR beta diversity than malignant thyroid tumors, in blood and tumor.

Thyroid surgery was preceded by no treatment in any patient. There are many counts of this clone. Its antigen is still unknown. This TCR was sampled from a male donor with papillary thyroid cancer or a benign thyroid nodule (not recorded which). Some clones in this sample may be carry-over from other donors' samples. Sequenced material: blood. The V call is TRBV19, the J call TRBJ2-1; 11 nucleotides match TRBD2. The CDR3 protein is CASSSPGLAADNEQFF. The CDR3 region has the DNA TGTGCCAGTAGCAGCCCGGGACTAGCGGCTGACAATGAGCAGTTCTTC.